This entry lists 6 T cell receptor beta chains sequenced from one sample in a study of early T cells in non-severe SARS-CoV-2 infection. MiXCR, run by TCRdb on the 5' RACE reads, gives a single entry per CDR3 protein. The sample has about 81,000 distinct CDR3 sequences; 11% to 15% are singletons. Sequencing was done on a sample of whole blood. All receptors come from an adult who was a healthcare worker with PCR-confirmed SARS-CoV-2 infection or an uninfected control (not recorded which).

This clonotype was counted only a few times. The V and J genes are TRBV5-1 and TRBJ2-1, with 8 bases identical to TRBD1. Germline-derived CDR1 and CDR2 are SGHRS and YFSETQ. The CDR3 runs 13 residues. Losses at the gene ends were 3 bases for V and 8 bases for J; bases not matched to a gene: 4. CDR3 residues: CASSSQGVDEQFF. Written as DNA, the CDR3 is TGCGCCAGCAGCTCACAGGGGGTGGATGAGCAGTTCTTC.

The genes are TRBV12-3 or TRBV12-4 and TRBJ1-2; D possibly corresponds to TRBD1 (6 bases). The length of the CDR3 is 14 residues. V dropped 4 bases and J dropped 4 bases, with 13 bases sitting between them. The DNA for the CDR3 is TGTGCCAGCAGTTCCACAGGGAGGCGCTATGGCTACACCTTC. It yields the protein CASSSTGRRYGYTF.

This clonotype has ten or more counts. This sequence joins TRBV5-1 and TRBJ2-1; 10 bases align to TRBD2. Germline loops: CDR1 SGHRS, CDR2 YFSETQ. This CDR3 contains 16 residues. The V gene end was trimmed by 2 bases and the J gene end by 9 bases; junction bases not matched to a gene: 11. The CDR3 reads CASSLTVAGGRGEQFF. The CDR3 nucleotides are TGCGCCAGCAGCTTAACCGTAGCGGGGGGTCGTGGTGAGCAGTTCTTC.

This clonotype appeared a few times. Written as DNA, the CDR3 is TGCAGCGTTGGGACAGGGGACAATGAGCAGTTCTTC. Translating it yields CSVGTGDNEQFF. The rearrangement links TRBV29-1 to TRBJ2-1, with 9 bases that match TRBD1. The germline CDR1 and CDR2 sequences are SQVTM and ANQGSEA. The ends lost 4 bases at V and 5 bases at J; junction bases unmatched: 0. The CDR3 sequence is 12 residues long.

There are a few counts of this clonotype. V usage is TRBV29-1 and J usage is TRBJ2-3, with TRBD1 identical over 8 bases. The CDR3 contains 14 residues. Germline V lookup: CDR1 SQVTM, CDR2 ANQGSEA. Trimming took 3 bases from V and 5 from J; bases not matched to a gene: 7. CDR3 nucleotide sequence: TGCAGCGTTGATCCCGGACAGGGTGGAGATACGCAGTATTTT. Protein: CSVDPGQGGDTQYF.

This clonotype showed up many times. The J gene is TRBJ1-2, the V gene TRBV7-3, with unresolved D. This CDR3 has 12 residues. The germline gives CDR1 SGHTA, CDR2 FQGTGA. Trimming removed 5 bases at V and 4 bases at J, with 8 bases between. CDR3 sequence reads: CASSPNGYGYTF. As DNA, the CDR3 is TGTGCCAGCAGCCCTAATGGCTATGGCTACACCTTC.